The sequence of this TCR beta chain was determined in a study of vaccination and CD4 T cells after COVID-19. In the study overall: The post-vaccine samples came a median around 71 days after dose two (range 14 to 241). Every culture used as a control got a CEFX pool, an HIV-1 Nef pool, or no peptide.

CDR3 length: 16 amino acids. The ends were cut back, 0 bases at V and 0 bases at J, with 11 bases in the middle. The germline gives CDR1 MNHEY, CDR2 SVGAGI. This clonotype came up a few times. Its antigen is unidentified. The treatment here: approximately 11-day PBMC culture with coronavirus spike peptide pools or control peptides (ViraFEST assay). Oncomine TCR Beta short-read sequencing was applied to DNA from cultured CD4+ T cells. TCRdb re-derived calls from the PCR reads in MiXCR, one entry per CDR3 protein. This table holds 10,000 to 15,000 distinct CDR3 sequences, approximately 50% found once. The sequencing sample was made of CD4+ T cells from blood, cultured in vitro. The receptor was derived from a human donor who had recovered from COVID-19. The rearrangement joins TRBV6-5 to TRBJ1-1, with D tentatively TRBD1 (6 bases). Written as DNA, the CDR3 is TGTGCCAGCAGTTACTCGAACAGGGCGCTGAACACTGAAGCTTTCTTT. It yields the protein CASSYSNRALNTEAFF.